This section outlines one T cell receptor beta chain sequence together with its context. There are a few counts of this clone. Its recognized antigen is unknown. Within one base of it there is no much larger clone, and no base qualities were kept. V and J lose 3 bases and 3 bases, and a span of 8 bases separates them. CDR3 length: 12 amino acids, cysteine to phenylalanine. The kept DNA is CDR3 alone, 36 bases in frame from the first base. CDR1 GTSNPN and CDR2 SVGIG were looked up in the germline V gene (reference sequence). Peripheral blood samples were provided by related bone marrow donors on the day of marrow donation. Peripheral blood and bone marrow mononuclear cells were isolated by Ficoll-Hypaque density centrifugation and cryopreserved. Genomic DNA was the input for TRB sequencing, which was run either with the immunoSEQ assay at survey resolution or with the hsTCRB kit. The study's processing was this. The immunoSEQ software was used for initial read processing, and the LymphoSeq R package was used for repertoire analyses. Clonality was calculated as 1 minus normalized Shannon entropy, and the Gini coefficient was also calculated for each TRB dataset. Phenotypes of unsorted samples were inferred by mapping TRB sequences from sorted subsets of the recipient or donor onto the same recipient's unsorted samples. Drawn from immuneACCESS, this table holds only the in-frame rearrangements with V and J called that TCRdb kept. Clones are partly lost; checked studies trace under half to an unresolved V gene and leave the rest unexplained. Clone size and the V and J calls come from that table; the DNA yielded D and trimming. This sample holds approximately 35,000 clones in total, without any singletons. Roughly 1.3% of the sample lies in the top ten.

This specimen belongs to a study of T cells after posttransplantation cyclophosphamide (dated by TCRdb to the mid-2010s). In the study overall: Using TRB sequencing, the study followed how the T cell repertoire reconstituted after myeloablative bone marrow transplantation in which posttransplantation cyclophosphamide served as GVHD prophylaxis. Antigen receptor sequencing was done on samples from some 34 PTCy-treated patients and from 15 to 20 related bone marrow donors of those patients. Blood from every one of the 30 or so PTCy patients who had 1-year posttransplant specimens underwent TRB sequencing. Up to 3 additional blood samples from 2 to 5.2 years after transplant were also TRB-sequenced in 3 patients, as was pretransplant blood from several patients. Because TRA and TRB clonality were tightly correlated in nine or ten samples, subsequent TCR analyses were focused on TRB only. Public TRB sequences were queried against a database of over 3,600 sequences associated with responses to pathogens, tumor antigens, self-antigens and alloantigens.

Results and caveats for the whole study, not just this receptor: Donor-recipient similarity was low at 1-2 months but rose over the first year, and later blood repertoires were often dominated by donor CD8+ memory clones. Across the approximately 47 patients, TRB clonality was highly associated with recipient CMV seropositivity and CMV reactivation, and diversity with PTCy was similar to that in the CNI/methotrexate controls. The TRB repertoires of T cells infiltrating skin or the GI tract showed only limited overlap with the TRB repertoires found in blood.

The V gene is TRBV30 and the J gene is TRBJ1-2; the D gene is unclear. The receptor's source is a girl aged 5 to 17 in good health, CMV-negative, and a related stem cell transplant donor. The specimen was PBMCs. The DNA sequence follows: TGTGCCTGGAGGGAGAATGACTATGGCTACACCTTC. It codes for CAWRENDYGYTF.